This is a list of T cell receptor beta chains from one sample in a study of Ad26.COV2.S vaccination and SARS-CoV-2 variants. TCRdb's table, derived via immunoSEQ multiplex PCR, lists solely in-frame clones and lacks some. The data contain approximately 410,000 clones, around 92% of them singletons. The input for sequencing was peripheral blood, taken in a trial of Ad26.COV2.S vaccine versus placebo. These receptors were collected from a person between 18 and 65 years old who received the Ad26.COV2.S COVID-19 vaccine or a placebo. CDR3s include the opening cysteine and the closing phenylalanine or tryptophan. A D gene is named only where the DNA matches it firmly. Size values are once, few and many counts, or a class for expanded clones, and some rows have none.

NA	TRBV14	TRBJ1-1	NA	TGTGCCAGCAGCCGACGATACGTGAACACTGAAGCTTTCTTT	CASSRRYVNTEAFF
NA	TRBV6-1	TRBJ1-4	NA	TGTGCCAGCAGTGACCCAGGGAGAGGATTTGAAAAACTGTTTTTT	CASSDPGRGFEKLFF
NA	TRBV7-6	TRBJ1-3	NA	TGTGCCAGCAGCTTAGGGGGAACTGGAAACACCATATATTTT	CASSLGGTGNTIYF
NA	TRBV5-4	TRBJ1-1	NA	TGTGCCAGCAGCTCCCCCACAGGACCGAACACTGAAGCTTTCTTT	CASSSPTGPNTEAFF
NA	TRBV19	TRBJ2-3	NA	TGTGCCAGTAGTATCATTCTGGCAGGCAGCACAGATACGCAGTATTTT	CASSIILAGSTDTQYF
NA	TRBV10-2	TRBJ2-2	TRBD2	TGCGCCAGCATTATGACTAGCGGGGAGGGCGGGGAGCTGTTTTTT	CASIMTSGEGGELFF
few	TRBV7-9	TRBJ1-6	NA	TGTGCCAGCAGCTTCGGACAGCTTAATTCACCCCTCCACTTT	CASSFGQLNSPLHF
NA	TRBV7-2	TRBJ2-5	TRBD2	TGTGCCAGCAAGGGAGGGGAGACCCAGTACTTC	CASKGGETQYF
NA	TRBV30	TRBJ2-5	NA	TGTGCCTGGAGTGTCCCCGATGTCCAAGAGACCCAGTACTTC	CAWSVPDVQETQYF
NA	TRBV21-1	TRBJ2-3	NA	TGTGCCAGCACCGGGACAGGGGACGGAGATACGCAGTATTTT	CASTGTGDGDTQYF
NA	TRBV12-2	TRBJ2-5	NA	TGTGCAAGTCGCTTAGCCCCTGGGACTAGCGACTTTTGGGAGACCCAGTACTTC	CASRLAPGTSDFWETQYF
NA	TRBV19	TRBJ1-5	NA	TGTGCCAGTAGTAGACAGGCGATCGACCATCAGCCCCAGCATTTT	CASSRQAIDHQPQHF
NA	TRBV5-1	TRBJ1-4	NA	TGCGCCAGCAGCCCGGGAGGGGGATCTAATGAAAAACTGTTTTTT	CASSPGGGSNEKLFF
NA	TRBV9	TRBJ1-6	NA	TGTGCCAGCAGCGTATCCCCGACAGTCTATAATTCACCCCTCCACTTT	CASSVSPTVYNSPLHF
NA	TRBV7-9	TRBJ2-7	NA	TGTGCCAGCAGCCTTTACTACGAGCAGTACTTC	CASSLYYEQYF
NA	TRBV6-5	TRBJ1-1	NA	TGTGCCAGCAGGGGGAACACTGAAGCTTTCTTT	CASRGNTEAFF
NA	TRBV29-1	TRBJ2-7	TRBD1	TGCAGCGTTGGCTGGGACAGGGGGCTAACCTCGAGCTCCTACGAGCAGTACTTC	CSVGWDRGLTSSSYEQYF
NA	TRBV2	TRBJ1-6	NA	TGTGCCAGCAGTGAATTGGGGGACGGTGAGAAATGGTATAATTCACCCCTCCACTTT	CASSELGDGEKWYNSPLHF
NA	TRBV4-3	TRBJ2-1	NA	TGCGCCAGCAGCCTATCCGGGACCCCGAGTTCAGAGCAGTTCTTC	CASSLSGTPSSEQFF
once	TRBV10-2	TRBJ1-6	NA	TGCGCCAGCAGTGAGTCCGTGGGACCAGGGTCACCCCTCCACTTT	CASSESVGPGSPLHF
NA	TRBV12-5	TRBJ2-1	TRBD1	TGTGCTAGTGCCGGAGGGACAGGGGGAAGGAATGAGCAGTTCTTC	CASAGGTGGRNEQFF
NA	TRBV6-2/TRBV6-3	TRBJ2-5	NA	TGTGCCAGCAGTTACTTATTAAGCGGAGAGACCCAGTACTTC	CASSYLLSGETQYF
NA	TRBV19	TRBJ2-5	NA	TGTGCCAGTAGTACGGTCCCACTCGGGTCCCAAGAGACCCAGTACTTC	CASSTVPLGSQETQYF
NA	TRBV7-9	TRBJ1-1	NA	TGTGCCAGCAGTCCCACAGGGATGAACACTGAAGCTTTCTTT	CASSPTGMNTEAFF
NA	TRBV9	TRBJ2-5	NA	TGTGCCAGCAGCGTAGGAGGGAACGCCCAAGAGACCCAGTACTTC	CASSVGGNAQETQYF
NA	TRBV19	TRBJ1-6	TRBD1	TGTGCCAGTAGTTTACAGGGGGGTAATTCACCCCTCCACTTT	CASSLQGGNSPLHF
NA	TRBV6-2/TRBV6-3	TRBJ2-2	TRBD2	TGTGCCAGCAGTTACTCGCTGGGACTAGCGAGCAAAAACACCGGGGAGCTGTTTTTT	CASSYSLGLASKNTGELFF
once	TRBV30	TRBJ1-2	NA	TGTGCCTGGAGTGTCGGGGTGAGGGGCTACACCTTC	CAWSVGVRGYTF
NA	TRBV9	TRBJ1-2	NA	TGTGCCAGCAGCGTAGCTGGGACATCGGCTGCCTATGGCTACACCTTC	CASSVAGTSAAYGYTF